The source of this TCR delta chain is a study of Vδ1+ human thymocytes. Study-wide points: Thymic TRG and TRD repertoires appeared highly polyclonal, with Gaussian CDR3 length distributions. Thymic delta-chain repertoires held roughly 20% Vdelta2 sequences and few Vdelta3, despite high sort purity.

Sequences come from RNA converted to cDNA by reverse transcription. The CDR3 regions were amplified by multiplex PCR from V-gene primers to a constant-region primer. TCRdb redid clone calling on the multiplex PCR reads using CATT. The sample lists roughly 55,000 delta-chain clones; less than 20% were seen once. In this sample, this clone turned up a few times. Its antigen is not known. V dropped 3 bases and J dropped 5 bases, with 16 bases sitting between them. CDR1 TSWWSYY and CDR2 QGS come from the germline V gene. The CDR3 runs to 15 residues. This TCR was recovered from a boy under two years old who had congenital heart surgery. The sequencing sample was made of Vdelta1+ gamma-delta thymocytes from the thymus. The subset is: FACS-sorted CD3+ TCRalphabeta- TCRVdelta1+ TCRVdelta2- thymocytes. The chain recombines TRDV1 with TRDJ1; D gene uncertain. The CDR3, as DNA: TGTGCTCTTGGGGACCCCCAAAGTGAGGCAGATAAACTCATCTTT. This encodes CALGDPQSEADKLIF.